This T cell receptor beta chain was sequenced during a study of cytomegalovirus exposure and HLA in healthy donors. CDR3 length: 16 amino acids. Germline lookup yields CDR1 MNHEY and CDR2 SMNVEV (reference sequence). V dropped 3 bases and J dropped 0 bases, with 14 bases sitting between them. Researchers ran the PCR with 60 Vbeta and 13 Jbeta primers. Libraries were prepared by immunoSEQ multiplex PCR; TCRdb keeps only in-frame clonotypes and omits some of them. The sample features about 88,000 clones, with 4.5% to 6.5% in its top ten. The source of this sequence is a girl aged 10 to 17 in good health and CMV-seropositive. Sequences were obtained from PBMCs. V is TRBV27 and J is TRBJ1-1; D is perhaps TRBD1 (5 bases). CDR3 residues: CASSFAAYRMNTEAFF. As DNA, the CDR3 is TGTGCCAGCAGTTTCGCTGCTTACAGGATGAACACTGAAGCTTTCTTT.